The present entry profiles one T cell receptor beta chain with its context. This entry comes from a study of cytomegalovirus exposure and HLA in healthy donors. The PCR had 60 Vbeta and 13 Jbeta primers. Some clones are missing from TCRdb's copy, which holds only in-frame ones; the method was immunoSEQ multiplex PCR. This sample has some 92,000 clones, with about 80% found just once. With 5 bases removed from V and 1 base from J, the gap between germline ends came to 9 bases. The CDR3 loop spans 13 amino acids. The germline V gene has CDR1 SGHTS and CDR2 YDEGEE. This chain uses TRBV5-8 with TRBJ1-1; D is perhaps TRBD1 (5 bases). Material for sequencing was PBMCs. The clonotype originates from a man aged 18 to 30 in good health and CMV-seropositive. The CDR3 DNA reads TGTGCCAGCAGTCCAACAGGGAACACTGAAGCTTTCTTT. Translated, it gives CASSPTGNTEAFF.